The 4 T cell receptor beta chains below all came from one sample that was sequenced in a study of cytomegalovirus exposure and HLA in healthy donors. Here immunoSEQ multiplex PCR was the method, and the copy in TCRdb shows in-frame clones only, minus some. The repertoire includes about 98,000 clones, around 90% of them detected once, and roughly 4.3% sits in the top ten. Sequenced sample: PBMCs. The receptors were sampled from a woman in her thirties in good health and CMV-seronegative.

The V gene is TRBV28, the J gene TRBJ2-3, with TRBD1 matching 10 bases. The V gene's germline CDR1 is MDHEN and CDR2 SYDVKM. The CDR3 runs to 14 residues. The V segment lost 4 bases and the J segment 5 bases; nucleotides outside the gene matches: 3. The CDR3 spells CASSYRDRGDTQYF. The CDR3 DNA sequence: TGTGCCAGCAGTTACCGGGACAGGGGAGATACGCAGTATTTT.

The V gene is TRBV7-2, the J gene TRBJ1-1, with D unclear. CDR1 and CDR2 from the germline V gene are SGHTA and FQGNSA. V lost 2 bases to trimming and J lost 1 base, with 20 bases between them. The CDR3 totals 18 residues. The CDR3 DNA sequence: TGTGCCAGCAGCTTATCCCCGGGATCCCTGGGCCCGAACACTGAAGCTTTCTTT. Protein: CASSLSPGSLGPNTEAFF.

The chain joins TRBV5-1 to TRBJ2-2; D is uncertain. Trimming pared 0 bases from V and 9 bases from J, leaving 9 bases between. The CDR3 consists of 13 residues. CDR1 is SGHRS and CDR2 is YFSETQ in the germline V gene. This chain's CDR3 is CASSLGGDRELFF. CDR3 nucleotides: TGCGCCAGCAGCTTGGGAGGAGACCGGGAGCTGTTTTTT. Drawing the rest from reference TRBV5-1 and TRBJ2-2, the complete variable domain is KAGVTQTPRYLIKTRGQQVTLSCSPISGHRSVSWYQQTPGQGLQFLFEYFSETQRNKGNFPGRFSGRQFSNSRSEMNVSTLELGDSALYLCASSLGGDRELFFGEGSRLTVL.

This sequence joins TRBV13 and TRBJ2-4; D is perhaps TRBD2 (6 bases). The length of the CDR3 is 16 residues. The V end was cut by 1 base, the J end by 6 bases, with 16 bases between. Per the germline V gene, CDR1 is PRHDT and CDR2 is FYEKMQ (reference sequence). CDR3: CASSLEGPTGGNIQYF. For the CDR3, the DNA is TGTGCCAGCAGCTTAGAGGGGCCGACCGGGGGAAACATTCAGTACTTC.